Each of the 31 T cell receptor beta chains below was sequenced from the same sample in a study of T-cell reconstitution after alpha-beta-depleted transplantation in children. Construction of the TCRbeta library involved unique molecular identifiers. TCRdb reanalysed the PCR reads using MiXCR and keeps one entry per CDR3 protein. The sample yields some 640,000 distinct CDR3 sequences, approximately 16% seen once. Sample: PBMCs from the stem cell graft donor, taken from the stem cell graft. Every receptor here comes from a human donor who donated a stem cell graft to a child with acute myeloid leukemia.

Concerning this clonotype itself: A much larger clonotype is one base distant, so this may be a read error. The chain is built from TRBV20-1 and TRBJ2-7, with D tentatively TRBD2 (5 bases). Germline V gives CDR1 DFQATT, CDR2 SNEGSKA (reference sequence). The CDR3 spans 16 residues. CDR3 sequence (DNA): TGCAGTGCTAGAGACCCTGCAGTGGGGAGCTCCTACGAGCTGTACTTC. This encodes CSARDPAVGSSYELYF.

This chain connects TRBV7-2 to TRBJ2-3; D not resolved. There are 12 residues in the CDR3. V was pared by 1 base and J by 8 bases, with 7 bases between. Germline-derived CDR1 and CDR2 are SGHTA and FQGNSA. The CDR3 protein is CASSLEVTTQYF. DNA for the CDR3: TGTGCCAGCAGCTTAGAAGTGACTACGCAGTATTTT.

The CDR3 nucleotides read TGTGCCATCAGGAGCGGGGACAGGGGGTTCACAGATACGCAGTATTTT. Protein: CAIRSGDRGFTDTQYF. The V call is TRBV10-3, the J call TRBJ2-3; 11 bases fit TRBD1. CDR3 length: 16 residues. J gave up 2 bases and V 6 bases, and 7 bases lay outside the gene matches. CDR1 and CDR2 from the germline V gene are ENHRY and SYGVKD.

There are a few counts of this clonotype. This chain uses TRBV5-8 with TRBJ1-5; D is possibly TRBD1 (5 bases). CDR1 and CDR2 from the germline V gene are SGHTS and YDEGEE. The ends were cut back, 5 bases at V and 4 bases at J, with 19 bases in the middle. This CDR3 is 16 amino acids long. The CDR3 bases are TGTGCCAGCAGTCCGGAGGGACGAAATTTTAATCAGCCCCAGCATTTT. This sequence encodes CASSPEGRNFNQPQHF.

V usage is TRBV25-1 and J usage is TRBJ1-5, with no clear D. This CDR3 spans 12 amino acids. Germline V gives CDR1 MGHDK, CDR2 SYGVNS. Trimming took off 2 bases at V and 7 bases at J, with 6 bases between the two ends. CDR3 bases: TGTGCCAGCAGTGAAGGGTGGCAGCCCCAGCATTTT. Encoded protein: CASSEGWQPQHF. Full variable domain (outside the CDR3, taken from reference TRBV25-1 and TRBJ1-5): EADIYQTPRYLVIGTGKKITLECSQTMGHDKMYWYQQDPGMELHLIHYSYGVNSTEKGDLSSESTVSRIRTEHFPLTLESARPSHTSQYLCASSEGWQPQHFGDGTRLSIL.

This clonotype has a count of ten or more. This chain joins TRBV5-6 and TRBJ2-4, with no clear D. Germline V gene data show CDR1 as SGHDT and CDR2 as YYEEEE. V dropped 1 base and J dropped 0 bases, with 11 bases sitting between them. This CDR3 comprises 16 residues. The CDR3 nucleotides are TGTGCCAGCAGCTTGTTTGGGCCTGTAGCCAAAAACATTCAGTACTTC. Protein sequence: CASSLFGPVAKNIQYF.

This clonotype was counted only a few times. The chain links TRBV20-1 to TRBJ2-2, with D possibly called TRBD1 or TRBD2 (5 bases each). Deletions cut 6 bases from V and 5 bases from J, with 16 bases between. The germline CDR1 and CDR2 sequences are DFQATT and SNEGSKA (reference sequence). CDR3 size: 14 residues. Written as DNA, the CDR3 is TGCAGTGCCCGCCTCGAGGGGCCTACCGGGGAGCTGTTTTTT. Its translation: CSARLEGPTGELFF.

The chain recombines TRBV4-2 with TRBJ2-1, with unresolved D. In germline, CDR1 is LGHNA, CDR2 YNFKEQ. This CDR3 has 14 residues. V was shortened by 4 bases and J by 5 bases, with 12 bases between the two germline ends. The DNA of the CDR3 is TGTGCCAGCAGCCCTGGGCTCCGCAACAATGAGCAGTTCTTC. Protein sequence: CASSPGLRNNEQFF.

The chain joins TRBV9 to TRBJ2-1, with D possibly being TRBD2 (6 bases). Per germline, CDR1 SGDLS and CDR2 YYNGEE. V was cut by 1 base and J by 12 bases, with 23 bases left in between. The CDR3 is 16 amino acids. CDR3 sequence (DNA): TGTGCCAGCAGCGTAACGTCCAGCAGCGGGCGTAGGGGGCAGTTCTTC. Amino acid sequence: CASSVTSSSGRRGQFF. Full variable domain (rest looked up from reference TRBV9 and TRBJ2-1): DSGVTQTPKHLITATGQRVTLRCSPRSGDLSVYWYQQSLDQGLQFLIQYYNGEERAKGNILERFSAQQFPDLHSELNLSSLELGDSALYFCASSVTSSSGRRGQFFGPGTRLTVL.

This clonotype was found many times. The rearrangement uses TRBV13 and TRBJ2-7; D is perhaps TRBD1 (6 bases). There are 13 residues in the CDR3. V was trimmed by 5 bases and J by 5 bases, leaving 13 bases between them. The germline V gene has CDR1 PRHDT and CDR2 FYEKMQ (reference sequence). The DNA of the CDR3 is TGTGCCAGCAGCAACAGGGCAGGGGACGAGCAGTACTTC. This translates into CASSNRAGDEQYF.

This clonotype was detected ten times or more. CDR3 protein: CSAREPGRVFTDTQYF. CDR3 bases: TGCAGTGCTAGAGAGCCGGGGAGGGTATTCACAGATACGCAGTATTTT. The chain uses TRBV20-1 and TRBJ2-3; 7 bases match TRBD2. This CDR3 is 16 amino acids long. Germline values: CDR1 DFQATT, CDR2 SNEGSKA (reference sequence). The J segment lost 2 bases and the V segment lost 0 bases, leaving 8 bases of the junction unmatched.

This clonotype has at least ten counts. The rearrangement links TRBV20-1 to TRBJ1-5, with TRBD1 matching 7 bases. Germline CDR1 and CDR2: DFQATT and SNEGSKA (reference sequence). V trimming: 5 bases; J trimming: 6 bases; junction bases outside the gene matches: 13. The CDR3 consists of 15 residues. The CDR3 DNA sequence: TGCAGTGCTTTCGGACAGACAAGGGGGCCTCAGCCCCAGCATTTT. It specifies CSAFGQTRGPQPQHF.

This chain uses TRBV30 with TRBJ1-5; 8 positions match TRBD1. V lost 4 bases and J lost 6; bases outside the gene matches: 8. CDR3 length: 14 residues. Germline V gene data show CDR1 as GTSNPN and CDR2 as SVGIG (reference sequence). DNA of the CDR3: TGTGCCTGGACCGCAGGGGGCGCGAGTCAGCCCCAGCATTTT. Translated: CAWTAGGASQPQHF.

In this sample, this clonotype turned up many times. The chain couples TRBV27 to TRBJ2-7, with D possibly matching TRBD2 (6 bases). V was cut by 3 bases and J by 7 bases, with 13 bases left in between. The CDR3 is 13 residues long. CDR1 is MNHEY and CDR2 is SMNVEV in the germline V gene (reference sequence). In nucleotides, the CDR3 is TGTGCCAGCAGTTTGGTCCCGGGGGAGGAGCAGTACTTC. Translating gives CASSLVPGEEQYF.

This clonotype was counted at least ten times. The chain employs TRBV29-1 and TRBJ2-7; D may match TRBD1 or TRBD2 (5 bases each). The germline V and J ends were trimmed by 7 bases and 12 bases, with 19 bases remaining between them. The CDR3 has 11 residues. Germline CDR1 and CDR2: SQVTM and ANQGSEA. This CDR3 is CSAGTGTRRYF. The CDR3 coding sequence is TGCAGCGCCGGTACGGGGACCCGACGGTACTTC.

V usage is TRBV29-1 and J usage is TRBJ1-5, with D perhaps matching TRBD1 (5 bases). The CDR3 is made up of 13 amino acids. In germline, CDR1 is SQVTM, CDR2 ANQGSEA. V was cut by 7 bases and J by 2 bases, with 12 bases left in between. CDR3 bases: TGCAGCGCCCAGGGTGGAGGCAATCAGCCCCAGCATTTT. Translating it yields CSAQGGGNQPQHF.

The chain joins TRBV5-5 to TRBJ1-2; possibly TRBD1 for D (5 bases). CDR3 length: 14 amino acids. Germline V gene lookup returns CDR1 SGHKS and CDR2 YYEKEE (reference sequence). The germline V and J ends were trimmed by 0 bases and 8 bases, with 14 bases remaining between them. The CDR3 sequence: CASSLGGAREGYTF. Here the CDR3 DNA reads TGTGCCAGCAGCTTGGGCGGGGCCCGGGAAGGCTACACCTTC. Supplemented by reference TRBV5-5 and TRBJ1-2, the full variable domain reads DAGVTQSPTHLIKTRGQQVTLRCSPISGHKSVSWYQQVLGQGPQFIFQYYEKEERGRGNFPDRFSARQFPNYSSELNVNALLLGDSALYLCASSLGGAREGYTFGSGTRLTVV.

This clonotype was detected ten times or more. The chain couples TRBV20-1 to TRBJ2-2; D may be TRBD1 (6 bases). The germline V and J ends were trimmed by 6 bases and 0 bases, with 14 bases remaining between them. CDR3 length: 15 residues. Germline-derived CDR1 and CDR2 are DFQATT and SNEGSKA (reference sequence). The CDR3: CSATTGPTNTGELFF. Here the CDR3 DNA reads TGCAGTGCCACTACAGGGCCCACGAACACCGGGGAGCTGTTTTTT.

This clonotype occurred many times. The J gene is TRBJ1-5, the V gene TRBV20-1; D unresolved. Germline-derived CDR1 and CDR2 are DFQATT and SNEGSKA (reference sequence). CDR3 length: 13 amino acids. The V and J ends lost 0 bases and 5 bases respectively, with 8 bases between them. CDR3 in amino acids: CSARDLPYQPQHF. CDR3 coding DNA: TGCAGTGCTAGAGATCTGCCTTATCAGCCCCAGCATTTT.

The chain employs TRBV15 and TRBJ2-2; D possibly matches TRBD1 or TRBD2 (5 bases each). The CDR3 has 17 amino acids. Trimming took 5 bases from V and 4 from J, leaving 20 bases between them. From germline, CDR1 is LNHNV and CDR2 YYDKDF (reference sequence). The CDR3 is CATSSVSRGRGTGELFF. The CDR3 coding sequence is TGTGCCACCAGCTCGGTATCAAGGGGACGTGGCACCGGGGAGCTGTTTTTT.

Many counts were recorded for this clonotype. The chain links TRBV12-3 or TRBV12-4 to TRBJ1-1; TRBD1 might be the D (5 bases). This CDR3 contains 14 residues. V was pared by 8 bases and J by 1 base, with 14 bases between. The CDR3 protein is CASWLGHRNTEAFF. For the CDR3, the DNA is TGTGCCAGCTGGCTAGGACACCGGAACACTGAAGCTTTCTTT.

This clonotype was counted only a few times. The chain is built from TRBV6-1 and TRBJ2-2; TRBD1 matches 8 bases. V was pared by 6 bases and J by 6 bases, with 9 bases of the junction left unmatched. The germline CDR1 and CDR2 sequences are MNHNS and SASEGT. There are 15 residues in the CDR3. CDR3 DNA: TGTGCCAGCAGCTGGACAGGGTTTAGGGCCGGGGAGCTGTTTTTT. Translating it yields CASSWTGFRAGELFF.

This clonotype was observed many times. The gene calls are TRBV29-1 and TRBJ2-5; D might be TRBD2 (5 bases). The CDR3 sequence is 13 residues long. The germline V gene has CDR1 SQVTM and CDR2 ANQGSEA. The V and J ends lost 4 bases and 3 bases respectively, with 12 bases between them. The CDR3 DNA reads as TGCAGCGTTGGACTGCTAGCAAAAGAGACCCAGTACTTC. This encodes CSVGLLAKETQYF.

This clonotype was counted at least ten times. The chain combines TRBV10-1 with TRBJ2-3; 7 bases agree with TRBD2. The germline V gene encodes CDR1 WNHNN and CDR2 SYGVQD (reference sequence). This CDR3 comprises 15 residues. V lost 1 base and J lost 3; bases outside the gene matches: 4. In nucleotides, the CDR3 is TGCGCCAGCAGTGAGTTGAGCGGGACGACAGATACGCAGTATTTT. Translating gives CASSELSGTTDTQYF.

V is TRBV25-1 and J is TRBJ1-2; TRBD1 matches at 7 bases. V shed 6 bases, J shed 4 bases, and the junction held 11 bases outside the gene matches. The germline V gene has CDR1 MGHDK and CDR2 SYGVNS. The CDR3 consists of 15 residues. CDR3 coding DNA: TGTGCCAGCAGCCCTACAGGACAGGCGGTCTATGGCTACACCTTC. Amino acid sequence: CASSPTGQAVYGYTF.

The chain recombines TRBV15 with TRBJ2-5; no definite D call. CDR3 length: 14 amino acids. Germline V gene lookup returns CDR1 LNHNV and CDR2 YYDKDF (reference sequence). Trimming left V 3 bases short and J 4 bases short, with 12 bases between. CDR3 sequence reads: CATSRRHPGETQYF. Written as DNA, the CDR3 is TGTGCCACCAGCAGGAGACACCCCGGAGAGACCCAGTACTTC. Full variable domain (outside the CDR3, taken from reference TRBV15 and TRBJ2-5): DAMVIQNPRYQVTQFGKPVTLSCSQTLNHNVMYWYQQKSSQAPKLLFHYYDKDFNNEADTPDNFQSRRPNTSFCFLDIRSPGLGDTAMYLCATSRRHPGETQYFGPGTRLLVL.

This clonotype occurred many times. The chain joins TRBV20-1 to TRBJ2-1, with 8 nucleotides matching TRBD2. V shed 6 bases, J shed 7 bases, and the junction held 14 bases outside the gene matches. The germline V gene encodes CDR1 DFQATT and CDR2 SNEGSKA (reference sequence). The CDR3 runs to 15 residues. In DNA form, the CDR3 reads TGCAGTGCCCGAGTTTACGGGGGGGCGGGTAATGAGCAGTTCTTC. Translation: CSARVYGGAGNEQFF.

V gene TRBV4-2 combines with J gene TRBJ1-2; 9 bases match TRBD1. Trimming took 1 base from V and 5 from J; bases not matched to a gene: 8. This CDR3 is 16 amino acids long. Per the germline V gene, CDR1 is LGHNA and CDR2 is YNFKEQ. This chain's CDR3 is CASSQGAAGQGYGYTF. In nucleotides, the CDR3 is TGTGCCAGCAGCCAAGGGGCCGCGGGACAGGGTTATGGCTACACCTTC.

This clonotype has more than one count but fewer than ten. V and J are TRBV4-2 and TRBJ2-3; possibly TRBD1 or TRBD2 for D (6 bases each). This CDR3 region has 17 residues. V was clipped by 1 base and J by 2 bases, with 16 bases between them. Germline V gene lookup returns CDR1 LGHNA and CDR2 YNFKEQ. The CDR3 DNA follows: TGTGCCAGCAGCCAAGGTGGAACGGGGGCCCTCACAGATACGCAGTATTTT. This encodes CASSQGGTGALTDTQYF.

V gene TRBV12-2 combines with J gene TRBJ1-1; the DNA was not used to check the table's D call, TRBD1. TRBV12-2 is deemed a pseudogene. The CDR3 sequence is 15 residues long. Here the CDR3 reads CASRLGWDTPIEAFF. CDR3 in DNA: TGTGCAAGTCGCTTAGGGTGGGACACACCCATTGAAGCTTTCTTT.

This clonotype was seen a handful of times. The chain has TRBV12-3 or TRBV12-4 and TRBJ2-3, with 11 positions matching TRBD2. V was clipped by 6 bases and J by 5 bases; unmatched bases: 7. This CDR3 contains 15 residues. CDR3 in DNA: TGTGCCAGCAGCCGACTAGCGGGGCCCAAAGATACGCAGTATTTT. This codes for CASSRLAGPKDTQYF.